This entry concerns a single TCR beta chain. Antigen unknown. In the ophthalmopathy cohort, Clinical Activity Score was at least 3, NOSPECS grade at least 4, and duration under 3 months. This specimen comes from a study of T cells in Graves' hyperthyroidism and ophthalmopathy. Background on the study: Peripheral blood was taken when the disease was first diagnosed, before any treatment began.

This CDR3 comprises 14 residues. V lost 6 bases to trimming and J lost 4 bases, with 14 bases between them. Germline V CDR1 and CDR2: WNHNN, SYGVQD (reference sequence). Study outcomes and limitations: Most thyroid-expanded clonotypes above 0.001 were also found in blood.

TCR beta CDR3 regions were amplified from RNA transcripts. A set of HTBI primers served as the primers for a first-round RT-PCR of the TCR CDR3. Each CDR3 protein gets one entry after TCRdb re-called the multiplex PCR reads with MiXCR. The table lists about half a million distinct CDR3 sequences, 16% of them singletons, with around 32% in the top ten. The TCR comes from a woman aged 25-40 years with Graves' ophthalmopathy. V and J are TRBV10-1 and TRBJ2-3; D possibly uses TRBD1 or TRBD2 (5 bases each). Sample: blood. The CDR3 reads CASSKPWDADTQYF. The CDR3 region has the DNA TGCGCCAGCAGCAAACCTTGGGACGCAGATACGCAGTATTTT.